This T cell receptor beta chain emerged from a study of identical twins. This clonotype was recorded many times. The CDR3 runs to 15 residues. The ends were cut back, 4 bases at V and 5 bases at J, with 20 bases in the middle. Germline loops: CDR1 SQVTM, CDR2 ANQGSEA. Each CDR3 protein is one row after TCRdb ran MiXCR on the 5' RACE reads. The sample carries 690,000 or so distinct CDR3 sequences, roughly 6% recorded once. The V and J genes are TRBV29-1 and TRBJ1-1; maybe TRBD1 (5 bases). The source of this sequence is a man aged 18 to 30 in good health. Input material: naive T cells sorted from blood. The CDR3 is CSVVPNPRGDTEAFF. CDR3 sequence (DNA): TGCAGCGTTGTCCCAAACCCGAGGGGTGATACTGAAGCTTTCTTT.